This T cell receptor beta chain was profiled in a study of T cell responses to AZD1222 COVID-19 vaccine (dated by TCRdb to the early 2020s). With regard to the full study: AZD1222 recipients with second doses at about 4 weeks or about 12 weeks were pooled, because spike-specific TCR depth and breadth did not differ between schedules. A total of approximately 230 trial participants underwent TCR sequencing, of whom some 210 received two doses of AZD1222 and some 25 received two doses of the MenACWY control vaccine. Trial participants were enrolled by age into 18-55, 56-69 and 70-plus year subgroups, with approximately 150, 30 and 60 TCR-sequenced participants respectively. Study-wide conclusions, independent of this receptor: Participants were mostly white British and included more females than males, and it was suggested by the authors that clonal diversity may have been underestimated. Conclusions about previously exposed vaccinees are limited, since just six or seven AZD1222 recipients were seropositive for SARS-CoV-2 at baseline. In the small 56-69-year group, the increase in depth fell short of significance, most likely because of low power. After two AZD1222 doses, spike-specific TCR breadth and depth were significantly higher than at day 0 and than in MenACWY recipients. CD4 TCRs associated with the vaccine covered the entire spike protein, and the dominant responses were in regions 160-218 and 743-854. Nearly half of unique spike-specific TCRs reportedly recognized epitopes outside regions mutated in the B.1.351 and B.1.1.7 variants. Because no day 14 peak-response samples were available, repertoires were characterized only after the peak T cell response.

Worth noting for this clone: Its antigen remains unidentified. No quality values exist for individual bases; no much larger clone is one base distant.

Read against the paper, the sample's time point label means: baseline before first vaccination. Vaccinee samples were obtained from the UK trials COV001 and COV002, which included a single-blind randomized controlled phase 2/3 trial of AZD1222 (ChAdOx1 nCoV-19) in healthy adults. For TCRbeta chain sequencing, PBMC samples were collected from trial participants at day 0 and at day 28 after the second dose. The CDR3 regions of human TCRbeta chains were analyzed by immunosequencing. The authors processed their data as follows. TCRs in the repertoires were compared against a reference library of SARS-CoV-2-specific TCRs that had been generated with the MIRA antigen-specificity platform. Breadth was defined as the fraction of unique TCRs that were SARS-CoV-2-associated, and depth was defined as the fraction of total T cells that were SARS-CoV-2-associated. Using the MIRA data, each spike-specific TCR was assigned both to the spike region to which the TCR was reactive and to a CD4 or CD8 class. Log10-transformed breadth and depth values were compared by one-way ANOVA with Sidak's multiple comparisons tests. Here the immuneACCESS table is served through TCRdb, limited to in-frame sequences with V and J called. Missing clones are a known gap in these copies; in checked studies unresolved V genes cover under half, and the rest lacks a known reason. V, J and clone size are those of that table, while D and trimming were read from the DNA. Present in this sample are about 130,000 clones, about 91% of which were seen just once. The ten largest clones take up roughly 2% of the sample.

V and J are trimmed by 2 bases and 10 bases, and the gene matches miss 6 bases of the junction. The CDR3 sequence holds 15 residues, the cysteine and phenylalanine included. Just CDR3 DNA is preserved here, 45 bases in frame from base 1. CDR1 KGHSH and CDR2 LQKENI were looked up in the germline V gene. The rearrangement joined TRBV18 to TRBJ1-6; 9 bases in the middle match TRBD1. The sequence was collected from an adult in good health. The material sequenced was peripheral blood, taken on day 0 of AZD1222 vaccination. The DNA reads TGTGCCAGCTCACCATCCCGGGACAGGGACTCACCCCTCCACTTT. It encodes CASSPSRDRDSPLHF.